This T cell receptor beta chain appears in the sequencing data of a study of radiotherapy plus CTLA-4 blockade in lung cancer. The wider study: Objective responses were seen in around 19% of patients, disease control in more than 30%.

In germline, CDR1 is SGDLS, CDR2 YYNGEE. The CDR3 totals 13 residues. Deletions cut 3 bases from V and 4 bases from J, with 7 bases between. Focal radiation with ipilimumab CTLA-4 blockade was given to patients with chemo-refractory metastatic non-small-cell lung cancer. TCRdb's copy holds only in-frame clones and misses some; the assay was immunoSEQ multiplex PCR. The sample has over 60,000 clones, roughly 91% seen once. With respect to this clone: Its antigen is not known.

Study-wide results and limits: Early blood T cell clone dynamics, with interferon-beta, were reported to best predict response. TCR clones of tumor origin grew in blood after radiotherapy plus ipilimumab.

The origin of this receptor is a human donor with non-small cell lung cancer that progressed on radiotherapy plus ipilimumab. Specimen: peripheral blood, collected from a patient treated with radiotherapy plus ipilimumab. The rearrangement uses TRBV9 and TRBJ2-2; D is undetermined. CDR3 loop: CASSASTTGELFF. CDR3 in DNA: TGTGCCAGCAGCGCATCCACCACCGGGGAGCTGTTTTTT.